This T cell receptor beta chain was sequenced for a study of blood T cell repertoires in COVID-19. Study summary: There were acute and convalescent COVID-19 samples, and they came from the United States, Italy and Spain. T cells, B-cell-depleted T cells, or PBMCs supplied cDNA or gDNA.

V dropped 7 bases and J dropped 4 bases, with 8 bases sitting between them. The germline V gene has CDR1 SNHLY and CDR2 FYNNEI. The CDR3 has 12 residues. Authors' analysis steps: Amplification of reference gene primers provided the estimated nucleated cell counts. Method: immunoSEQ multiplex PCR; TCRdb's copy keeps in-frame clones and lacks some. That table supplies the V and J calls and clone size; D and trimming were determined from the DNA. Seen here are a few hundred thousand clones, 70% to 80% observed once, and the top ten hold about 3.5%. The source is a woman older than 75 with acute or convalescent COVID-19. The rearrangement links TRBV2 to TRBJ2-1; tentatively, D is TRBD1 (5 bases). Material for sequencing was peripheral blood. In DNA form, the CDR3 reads TGTGCCAGCAAGAACAGGTACAATGAGCAGTTCTTC. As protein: CASKNRYNEQFF. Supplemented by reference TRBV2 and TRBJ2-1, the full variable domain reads EPEVTQTPSHQVTQMGQEVILRCVPISNHLYFYWYRQILGQKVEFLVSFYNNEISEKSEIFDDQFSVERPDGSNFTLKIRSTKLEDSAMYFCASKNRYNEQFFGPGTRLTVL.